What follows is one T cell receptor beta chain and its context. The V gene lost 5 bases and the J gene lost 4 bases, with 9 bases spanning the gap. The CDR3 extends over 12 amino acids. These data are taken from a study of response to subunit inactivated influenza vaccine. TCRdb reprocessed the RT-PCR reads with MiXCR, giving one entry per CDR3 protein. The sample lists 450,000 to 700,000 distinct CDR3 sequences, 12% to 15% occurring once. The sequence derives from a man aged 50 or older who received an inactivated influenza vaccine. This rearrangement joins TRBV12-3 or TRBV12-4 to TRBJ2-7, with D hard to call. The sequenced sample was PBMCs from blood, obtained 11 to 12 days after vaccination. The CDR3 DNA reads as TGTGCCAGCAGTGCTAGTCTATACGAGCAGTACTTC. It encodes CASSASLYEQYF.